The clone carrying this T cell receptor (beta chain) was counted only a few times. Patients of the Seattle cohort, enrolled during active infection, were followed longitudinally. These data come from a study of blood T cell repertoires in COVID-19. Overall study context: The samples span acute and convalescent COVID-19 from the United States, Italy and Spain.

The protocol was immunoSEQ multiplex PCR, while the TCRdb copy is restricted to in-frame clones and leaves out a portion. Counted here are 250,000 to 300,000 clones, roughly nine tenths occurring once; the ten biggest clones make up roughly 2.3%. CDR1 is SSHAT, CDR2 FNYEAQ, per germline (reference sequence). Trimming left V 0 bases short and J 3 bases short, with 2 bases between. The CDR3 contains 13 residues. The TCR sequence derives from a woman aged 30 to 39 with COVID-19, enrolled during active disease. Sequencing input: peripheral blood. This chain joins TRBV7-7 and TRBJ2-2; no definite D call. CDR3: CASSLADTGELFF. CDR3 DNA sequence: TGTGCCAGCAGCTTAGCCGACACCGGGGAGCTGTTTTTT.